The entry that follows covers one T cell receptor (beta chain) sequence. These data originate in a study of Ad26.COV2.S vaccination and SARS-CoV-2 variants. Study overall: Intramuscular Ad26.COV2.S doses were given once or twice, 56 days apart.

The repertoire was sequenced with immunoSEQ multiplex PCR; TCRdb's copy has only in-frame clones and lacks some. The sample yields about 440,000 clones, about nine tenths seen once. Germline V lookup: CDR1 SGDLS, CDR2 YYNGEE. Germline trimming cut 0 bases from V and 7 bases from J; bases unmatched to any gene: 11. This CDR3 is 16 amino acids long. Treatment specified: some 20 received Ad26.COV2.S at low or high dose, single or two shots; about 5 received placebo; per-sample allocation not given. Material that was analyzed had been drawn on day 63 after the first vaccine or placebo injection. An adult of 18-55 years in Boston served as donor.

The sample consisted of peripheral blood, taken in a trial of Ad26.COV2.S vaccine versus placebo. The gene calls are TRBV9 and TRBJ2-7, with 9 bases lining up with TRBD1. The clonotype was recovered from a person aged 18-60 years who received the Ad26.COV2.S COVID-19 vaccine or a placebo. The CDR3 bases are TGTGCCAGCAGCGTAGAAGGCGGGGGACAGGGCGGTGAGCAGTACTTC. It translates to CASSVEGGGQGGEQYF.